This record concerns one TCR beta chain sequence. Germline CDR1 is SGHTA and CDR2 is FQGNSA. V gave up 5 bases and J gave up 12 bases, with 23 bases separating them. The CDR3 runs to 16 residues. This sample is drawn from a study of blood T cell repertoires in COVID-19. Study details: Sources were T cells, B-cell-depleted T cells, or PBMCs; the material itself was cDNA or gDNA.

Clones were read by immunoSEQ multiplex PCR, and TCRdb kept only the in-frame ones, dropping some. Of roughly 200,000 clones detected, under 90% appear once; the ten largest clones hold 15% to 20%. This rearrangement joins TRBV7-2 to TRBJ1-6; maybe TRBD1 (6 bases). The sequence was obtained from a person aged 70 to 85 with COVID-19, enrolled during active disease. Sequenced material: peripheral blood. Written as DNA, the CDR3 is TGTGCCAGCAGCCCCAGAGGGGGAAACGGGGATCTACCCCTCCACTTT. Its translation is CASSPRGGNGDLPLHF.